What follows is one TCR beta chain and its context. The antigen remains undetermined. This CDR3 is built from 17 residues. V lost 6 bases to trimming and J lost 3 bases, with 21 bases between them. Germline lookup yields CDR1 MNHEY and CDR2 SVGEGT. TCRdb reprocessed the 5' RACE reads with MiXCR, giving one entry per CDR3 protein. Of about 360,000 distinct CDR3 sequences in the sample, about 20% are singletons; the top ten hold about an eighth. The data derive from a study of CD8 T cells in ankylosing spondylitis. Study conclusions and caveats: Clones linked to the disease showed a CD8+ phenotype. They occurred at relatively low frequencies in peripheral blood. Matched ankylosing spondylitis synovial fluid reportedly showed significant enrichment of disease-linked clones. There was a TCR beta motif, made of several highly homologous variants, that appeared characteristic of ankylosing spondylitis blood.

This clonotype was sampled from a male donor with ankylosing spondylitis or in good health (not recorded which). Sequencing was carried out using blood, either unsorted or a sorted T cell fraction (not recorded which). The V and J genes are TRBV6-2 or TRBV6-3 and TRBJ1-5, with D perhaps TRBD1 (6 bases). CDR3 coding DNA: TGTGCCAGCAGACCCCCCTCTTTCACAGGGCTCAATCAGCCCCAGCATTTT. Protein product: CASRPPSFTGLNQPQHF.